These T cell receptor beta chains were read from a single sample in a study of T cells after yellow fever vaccination. TCRdb recomputed calls from the 5' RACE reads with MiXCR, one row per CDR3 protein. The sample contains some 250,000 distinct CDR3 sequences, 3.6% of which appear only once. The specimen was PBMCs, collected 15 days after the yellow fever booster vaccination. These receptors were taken from a man between 18 and 35 years old who received the YFV17D yellow fever vaccine. The CDR3 runs from the conserved cysteine through the conserved F or W. The order of the fields is V gene, J gene, clone size, D gene, CDR3 length, CDR3 protein, CDR3 DNA. A D gene is named only where the DNA matches it firmly. Not all rows give a size; the values are once, few, many and, for expanded clones, a class.

>TRBV6-5|TRBJ1-1|many|NA|13
CASSGNLQGRAFF
TGTGCCAGCAGTGGAAACCTACAGGGACGGGCTTTCTTT
>TRBV28|TRBJ2-7|many|NA|16
CASRAEAFLSSYEQYF
TGTGCCAGCAGGGCGGAGGCGTTCCTAAGCTCCTACGAGCAGTACTTC
>TRBV5-1|TRBJ2-2|many|NA|14
CASSLRSNTGELFF
TGCGCCAGCAGCTTGAGATCGAACACCGGGGAGCTGTTTTTT
>TRBV6-2/TRBV6-3|TRBJ2-2|many|TRBD2|18
CASSTFLLAGGRTGELFF
TGTGCCAGCAGTACCTTCCTCCTAGCGGGGGGCCGGACCGGGGAGCTGTTTTTT
>TRBV7-9|TRBJ1-2|many|NA|14
CASSLVQGTDGYTF
TGTGCCAGCAGCTTAGTACAGGGAACAGATGGCTACACCTTC
>TRBV9|TRBJ1-5|many|NA|15
CASSLGGGKSQPQHF
TGTGCCAGCAGCTTAGGTGGGGGGAAAAGTCAGCCCCAGCATTTT
>TRBV5-1|TRBJ2-2|many|NA|14
CASSLDRVTGELFF
TGCGCCAGCAGCTTGGACAGGGTCACCGGGGAGCTGTTTTTT
>TRBV4-3|TRBJ2-2|many|TRBD2|14
CASSPGLWATALFF
TGCGCCAGCAGCCCGGGACTATGGGCAACCGCGCTGTTTTTT
>TRBV12-3/TRBV12-4|TRBJ1-1|many|NA|11
CASTSAGRAFF
TGTGCCAGCACCTCAGCAGGTCGGGCTTTCTTT
>TRBV4-1|TRBJ2-3|few|NA|11
CASSQGLGQYF
TGCGCCAGCAGCCAAGGTTTGGGGCAGTATTTT
>TRBV12-3/TRBV12-4|TRBJ1-2|many|NA|14
CASSLNAQIYGYTF
TGTGCCAGCAGTTTAAATGCCCAGATCTATGGCTACACCTTC
>TRBV11-3|TRBJ2-5|NA|NA|15
CASSLGGAGGGTQYF
TGTGCCAGCAGCTTAGGGGGTGCAGGGGGAGGGACCCAGTACTTC
>TRBV4-1|TRBJ2-3|many|NA|13
CATRGLSTDTQYF
TGCGCCACCAGGGGACTATCCACAGATACGCAGTATTTT
>TRBV7-6|TRBJ2-2|NA|NA|17
CASSPTESGASTGELFF
TGTGCCAGCAGCCCCACGGAGTCAGGGGCCAGCACCGGGGAGCTGTTTTTT
>TRBV5-4|TRBJ2-7|many|NA|13
CASSSGITYEQYF
TGTGCCAGCAGCTCGGGTATTACCTACGAGCAGTACTTC
>TRBV4-1|TRBJ1-2|many|NA|14
CASSQEGGNYGYTF
TGCGCCAGCAGCCAGGAGGGGGGCAACTATGGCTACACCTTC
>TRBV7-9|TRBJ2-5|many|TRBD2|15
CASSTGLAGGETQYF
TGTGCCAGCAGCACCGGACTAGCGGGGGGAGAGACCCAGTACTTC
>TRBV24-1|TRBJ2-2|many|NA|17
CATSDFFAPGYTGELFF
TGTGCCACCAGTGATTTTTTCGCCCCAGGGTATACCGGGGAGCTGTTTTTT
>TRBV12-3/TRBV12-4|TRBJ2-1|NA|TRBD2|16
CASSPAGTTTYNEQFF
TGTGCCAGCAGTCCCGCCGGGACTACCACCTACAATGAGCAGTTCTTC
>TRBV6-6|TRBJ1-6|few|NA|11
CASTRDTPLHF
TGTGCCAGCACTAGAGATACACCCCTCCACTTT
>TRBV7-9|TRBJ2-7|many|TRBD2|15
CASSAGGSRIYEQYF
TGTGCCAGCAGCGCGGGAGGGTCCCGAATCTACGAGCAGTACTTC
>TRBV4-2|TRBJ1-2|many|TRBD1|16
CASSQERGTGGYGYTF
TGTGCCAGCAGCCAAGAACGGGGGACAGGGGGCTATGGCTACACCTTC
>TRBV20-1|TRBJ2-1|many|TRBD2|13
CSAKGTTYNEQFF
TGCAGTGCTAAAGGGACTACTTACAATGAGCAGTTCTTC
>TRBV20-1|TRBJ2-7|many|TRBD2|14
CSARARRAGGEQYF
TGCAGTGCCAGAGCGCGCAGGGCGGGGGGCGAGCAGTACTTC
>TRBV12-3/TRBV12-4|TRBJ1-2|many|NA|13
CASSPPTVSGYTF
TGTGCCAGCAGTCCGCCGACAGTCAGCGGCTACACCTTC
>TRBV4-1|TRBJ2-2|few|TRBD2|14
CASSHGGKGGELFF
TGCGCCAGCAGCCACGGGGGGAAGGGCGGGGAGCTGTTTTTT
>TRBV23-1|TRBJ2-7|NA|TRBD2|14
CAYRSGGGGYEQYF
TGCGCCTACAGATCGGGGGGAGGAGGCTACGAGCAGTACTTC
>TRBV7-9|TRBJ1-2|many|NA|15
CASSLVGQGLAGYTF
TGTGCCAGCAGCTTAGTTGGGCAGGGCCTCGCTGGCTACACCTTC
>TRBV7-2|TRBJ2-1|many|NA|12
CASSGYHNEQFF
TGTGCCAGCAGCGGATATCACAATGAGCAGTTCTTC
>TRBV4-3|TRBJ2-1|many|NA|17
CASSQNKGLGSYNEQFF
TGCGCCAGCAGCCAGAACAAAGGGCTTGGCTCCTACAATGAGCAGTTCTTC
>TRBV7-7|TRBJ2-3|many|NA|14
CASSLLPGADTQYF
TGTGCCAGCAGCTTATTACCAGGGGCAGATACGCAGTATTTT
>TRBV18|TRBJ1-1|many|TRBD1|16
CASSPLIGQGSGEAFF
TGTGCCAGCTCACCGCTTATAGGACAGGGGTCTGGCGAAGCTTTCTTT
>TRBV15|TRBJ1-1|many|TRBD1|16
CATREGEGQGNTEAFF
TGTGCCACCAGGGAGGGAGAAGGACAGGGGAACACTGAAGCTTTCTTT
>TRBV27|TRBJ2-3|many|TRBD2|16
CASSRLAGGPGNTQYF
TGTGCCAGCAGTCGACTAGCGGGGGGGCCGGGGAATACGCAGTATTTT
>TRBV5-6|TRBJ1-2|many|NA|16
CASSLYHVRGDYGYTF
TGTGCCAGCAGCTTGTATCACGTCAGGGGCGACTATGGCTACACCTTC
>TRBV5-1|TRBJ2-3|many|TRBD2|16
CASSLVLAALTDTQYF
TGCGCCAGCAGCTTGGTACTAGCGGCCCTCACAGATACGCAGTATTTT
>TRBV5-4|TRBJ1-4|many|TRBD1|16
CASSSRQGDTNEKLFF
TGTGCCAGCAGCAGCAGACAGGGGGACACTAATGAAAAACTGTTTTTT
>TRBV6-2/TRBV6-3|TRBJ1-1|many|NA|11
CASTSTSEAFF
TGTGCCAGCACCTCGACCAGTGAAGCTTTCTTT
>TRBV20-1|TRBJ2-3|many|NA|14
CSARRDIGADTQYF
TGCAGTGCGCGCCGGGACATCGGCGCAGATACGCAGTATTTT
>TRBV7-2|TRBJ1-4|many|TRBD1|14
CASSLRDRGEGLFF
TGTGCCAGCAGCTTACGGGACAGGGGAGAGGGGCTGTTTTTT
>TRBV6-1|TRBJ2-1|many|NA|15
CASSERAGEGNEQFF
TGTGCCAGCAGTGAAAGGGCAGGGGAAGGGAATGAGCAGTTCTTC
>TRBV5-1|TRBJ2-3|many|NA|13
CASSSEAIDTQYF
TGCGCCAGCAGCTCGGAGGCCATAGATACGCAGTATTTT
>TRBV7-9|TRBJ2-1|many|TRBD2|15
CAAAGTSGTYNEQFF
TGTGCCGCGGCGGGGACTAGCGGGACCTACAATGAGCAGTTCTTC
>TRBV5-1|TRBJ1-4|many|TRBD1|15
CASSNTGGFNEKLFF
TGCGCCAGCAGCAATACAGGGGGCTTTAATGAAAAACTGTTTTTT
>TRBV7-8|TRBJ1-1|many|TRBD1|14
CASTVDRGNTEAFF
TGTGCCAGCACCGTGGACAGGGGGAACACTGAAGCTTTCTTT